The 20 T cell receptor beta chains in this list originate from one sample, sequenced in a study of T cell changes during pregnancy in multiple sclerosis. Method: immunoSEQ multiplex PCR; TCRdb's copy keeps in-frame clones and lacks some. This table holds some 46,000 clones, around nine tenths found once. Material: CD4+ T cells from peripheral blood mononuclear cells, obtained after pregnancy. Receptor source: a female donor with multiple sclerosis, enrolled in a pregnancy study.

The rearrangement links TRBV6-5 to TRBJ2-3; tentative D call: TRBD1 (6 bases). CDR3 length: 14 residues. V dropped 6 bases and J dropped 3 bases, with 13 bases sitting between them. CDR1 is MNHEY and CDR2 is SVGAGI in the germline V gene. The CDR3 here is CASRDRLWTDTQYF. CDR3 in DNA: TGTGCCAGCAGGGACAGACTCTGGACAGATACGCAGTATTTT.

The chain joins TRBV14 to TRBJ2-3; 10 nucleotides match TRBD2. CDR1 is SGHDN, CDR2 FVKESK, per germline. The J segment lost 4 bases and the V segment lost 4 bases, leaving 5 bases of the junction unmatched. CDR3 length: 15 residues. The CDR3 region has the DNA TGTGCCAGCAGCCCTTCGGGGACTAGCGCAGATACGCAGTATTTT. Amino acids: CASSPSGTSADTQYF.

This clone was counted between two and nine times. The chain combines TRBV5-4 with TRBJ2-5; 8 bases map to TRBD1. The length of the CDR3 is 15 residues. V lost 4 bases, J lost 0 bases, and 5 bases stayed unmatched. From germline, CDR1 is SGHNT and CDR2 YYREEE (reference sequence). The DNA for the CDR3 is TGTGCCAGCAGCCGGGACAGGCAGTACCAAGAGACCCAGTACTTC. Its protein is CASSRDRQYQETQYF.

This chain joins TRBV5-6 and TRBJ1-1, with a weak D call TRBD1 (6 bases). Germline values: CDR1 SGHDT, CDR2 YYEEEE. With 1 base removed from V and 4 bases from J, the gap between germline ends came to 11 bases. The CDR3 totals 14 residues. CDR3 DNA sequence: TGTGCCAGCAGCTTGACAGGGTTGGTCACTGAAGCTTTCTTT. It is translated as CASSLTGLVTEAFF.

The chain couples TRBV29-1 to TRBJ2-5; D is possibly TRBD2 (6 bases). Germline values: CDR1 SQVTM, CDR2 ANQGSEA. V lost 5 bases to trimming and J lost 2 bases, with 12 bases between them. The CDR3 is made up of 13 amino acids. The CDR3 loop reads CSVSVSGQETQYF. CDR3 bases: TGCAGCGTTTCGGTTAGCGGTCAAGAGACCCAGTACTTC.

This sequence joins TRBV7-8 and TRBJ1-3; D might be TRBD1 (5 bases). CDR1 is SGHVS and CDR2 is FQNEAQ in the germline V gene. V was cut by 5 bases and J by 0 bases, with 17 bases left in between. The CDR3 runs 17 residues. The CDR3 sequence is CASSPTPTAFSGNTIYF. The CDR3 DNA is TGTGCCAGCAGCCCTACCCCGACAGCCTTCTCTGGAAACACCATATATTTT.

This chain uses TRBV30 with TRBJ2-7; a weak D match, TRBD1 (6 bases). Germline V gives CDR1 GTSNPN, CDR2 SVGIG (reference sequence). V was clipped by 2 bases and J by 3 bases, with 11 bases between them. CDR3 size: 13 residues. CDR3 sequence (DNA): TGTGCCTGGAGTCATACAGGGATCTACGAGCAGTACTTC. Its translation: CAWSHTGIYEQYF. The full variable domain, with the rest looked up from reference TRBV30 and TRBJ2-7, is SQTIHQWPATLVQPVGSPLSLECTVEGTSNPNLYWYRQAAGRGLQLLFYSVGIGQISSEVPQNLSASRPQDRQFILSSKKLLLSDSGFYLCAWSHTGIYEQYFGPGTRLTVT.

Written as DNA, the CDR3 is TGCGCCAGCAGCTTGGTTGGCCTAGCGGGAGTCGGAGAGACCCAGTACTTC. It yields the protein CASSLVGLAGVGETQYF. V gene TRBV5-1 combines with J gene TRBJ2-5, with 10 positions matching TRBD2. The junction had 9 bases not matched to a gene; V was cut back by 0 bases and J by 4 bases. CDR1 is SGHRS, CDR2 YFSETQ, per germline. CDR3 size: 17 residues.

In nucleotides, the CDR3 is TGTGCCTTCCTAGGGGGCGCGGGTATCGGGAATGGCTACACCTTC. This encodes CAFLGGAGIGNGYTF. The rearrangement joins TRBV30 to TRBJ1-2, with 7 bases aligning to TRBD1. CDR1 and CDR2 from the germline V gene are GTSNPN and SVGIG (reference sequence). The V segment lost 7 bases and the J segment 6 bases; nucleotides outside the gene matches: 17. This CDR3 is built from 15 residues.

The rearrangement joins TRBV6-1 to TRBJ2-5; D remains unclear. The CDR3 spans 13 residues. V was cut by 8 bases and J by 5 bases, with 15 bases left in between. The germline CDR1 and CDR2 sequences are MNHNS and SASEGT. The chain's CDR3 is CASCVAPRETQYF. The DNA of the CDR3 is TGTGCCAGCTGCGTCGCACCCAGGGAGACCCAGTACTTC.

CDR3 DNA sequence: TGTGCCAGCAGCTCCCGCTTCACTAGCGGGAGAGGAAGTTCTACCTACGAGCAGTACTTC. Translated, it gives CASSSRFTSGRGSSTYEQYF. The chain joins TRBV5-4 to TRBJ2-7, with TRBD2 identical over 11 bases. CDR1 is SGHNT, CDR2 YYREEE, per germline (reference sequence). Trimming cost V 3 bases and J 2 bases; bases outside gene matches: 19. CDR3 length equals 20 residues.

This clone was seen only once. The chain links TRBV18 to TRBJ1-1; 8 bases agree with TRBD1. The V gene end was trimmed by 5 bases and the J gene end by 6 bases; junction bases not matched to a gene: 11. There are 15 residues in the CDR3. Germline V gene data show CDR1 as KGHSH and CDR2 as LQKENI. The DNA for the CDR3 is TGTGCCAGCTCAGTTCCCTCAGGGGGCCGGGCTGAAGCTTTCTTT. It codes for CASSVPSGGRAEAFF.

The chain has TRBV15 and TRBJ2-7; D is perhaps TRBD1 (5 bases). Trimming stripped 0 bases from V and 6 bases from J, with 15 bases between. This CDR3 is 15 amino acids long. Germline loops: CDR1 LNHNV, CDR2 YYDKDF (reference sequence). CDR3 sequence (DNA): TGTGCCACCAGCAGAGAGAGCGCAGGGTATCCCGAGCAGTACTTC. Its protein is CATSRESAGYPEQYF.

The CDR3 is CASSLERGTGELFF. Written as DNA, the CDR3 is TGTGCCAGCAGCTTGGAGCGGGGGACCGGGGAGCTGTTTTTT. The V and J genes are TRBV5-6 and TRBJ2-2; 8 nucleotides agree with TRBD2. The CDR3 is 14 residues long. The V gene's germline CDR1 is SGHDT and CDR2 YYEEEE. V lost 0 bases to trimming and J lost 5 bases; unmatched junction nucleotides: 0.

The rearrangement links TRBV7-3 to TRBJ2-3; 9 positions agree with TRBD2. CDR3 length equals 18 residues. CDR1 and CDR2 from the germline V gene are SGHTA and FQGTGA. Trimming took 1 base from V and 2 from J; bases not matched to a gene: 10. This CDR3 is CASSLMGLAGRLTDTQYF. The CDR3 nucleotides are TGTGCCAGCAGCTTAATGGGTCTAGCGGGACGTCTCACAGATACGCAGTATTTT.

CDR3 in amino acids: CASSTTGGFGYTF. As DNA, the CDR3 is TGTGCCAGCAGTACGACAGGGGGTTTCGGCTACACCTTC. V is TRBV28 and J is TRBJ1-2; 9 bases are shared with TRBD1. Trimming took 5 bases from V and 8 from J; bases not matched to a gene: 6. Germline loops: CDR1 MDHEN, CDR2 SYDVKM. The CDR3 has 13 residues.

CDR3: CASSFQGVYNHEQFF. The CDR3 DNA is TGCGCCAGCAGCTTCCAGGGGGTGTACAATCATGAGCAGTTCTTC. The V and J genes are TRBV5-1 and TRBJ2-1, with TRBD1 identical over 7 bases. The CDR3 contains 15 residues. Germline V gene lookup returns CDR1 SGHRS and CDR2 YFSETQ. V shed 2 bases, J shed 8 bases, and the junction held 10 bases outside the gene matches. The entire variable domain, with the rest obtained from reference TRBV5-1 and TRBJ2-1, is as follows: KAGVTQTPRYLIKTRGQQVTLSCSPISGHRSVSWYQQTPGQGLQFLFEYFSETQRNKGNFPGRFSGRQFSNSRSEMNVSTLELGDSALYLCASSFQGVYNHEQFFGPGTRLTVL.

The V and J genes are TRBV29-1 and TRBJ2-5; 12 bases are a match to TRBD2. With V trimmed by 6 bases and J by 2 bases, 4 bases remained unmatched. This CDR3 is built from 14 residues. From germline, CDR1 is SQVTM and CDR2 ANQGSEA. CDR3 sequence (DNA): TGCAGCGTGCCACTAGCGGGAGGTCAAGAGACCCAGTACTTC. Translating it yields CSVPLAGGQETQYF.

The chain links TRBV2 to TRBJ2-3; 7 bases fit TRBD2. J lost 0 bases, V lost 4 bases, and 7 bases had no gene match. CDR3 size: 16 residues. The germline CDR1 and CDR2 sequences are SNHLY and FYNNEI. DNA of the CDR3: TGTGCCAGCAGTGGGGGTTCGCGGGGGAGCACAGATACGCAGTATTTT. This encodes CASSGGSRGSTDTQYF.

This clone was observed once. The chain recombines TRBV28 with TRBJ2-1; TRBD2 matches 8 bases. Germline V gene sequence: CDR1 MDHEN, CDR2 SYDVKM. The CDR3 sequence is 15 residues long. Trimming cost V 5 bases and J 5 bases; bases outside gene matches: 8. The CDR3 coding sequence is TGTGCCAGCAGTGCTCCGGGACTAGATCACAATGAGCAGTTCTTC. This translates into CASSAPGLDHNEQFF.